Presented here are 14 T cell receptor beta chains from one specimen sequenced in a study of tissue T cells after allogeneic stem cell transplantation (dated by TCRdb to the early 2020s). Library prep was done by the immunoSEQ multiplex PCR assay. TCRdb limited this immuneACCESS table to in-frame rearrangements with V and J called. A share of clones is missing; checked studies link under half to unresolved V genes, and the rest is unexplained. The sample records a few thousand clones, roughly three fifths of which are singletons. Less than 3.5% of the sample goes to the ten largest clones. The specimen sequenced was gut tissue. These TCRs come from a female BALB/c mouse in good health. These mice carry the MHC haplotype H2-d.

This clone has just a few counts. The germline and genes are mouse ones. The read ends 1 residue early relative to the CDR3; the germline J gene fills the gap. The chain combines TRBV5 with TRBJ1-4, with D tentatively TRBD1 (5 bases). V shed 2 bases and J shed 3 bases, with 10 bases lying between them. This CDR3 has 15 residues. Germline V gene sequence: CDR1 LGHNA, CDR2 YNLKQL (reference sequence). The CDR3 spells CASSQPGRTNERLFF. The CDR3 DNA, read in part, is TGTGCCAGCAGCCAACCAGGGAGGACCAACGAAAGATTATTT.

Note on this clone: Gene names refer to mouse genes. The read ends 1 residue early relative to the CDR3; the germline J gene fills the gap. The chain joins TRBV2 to TRBJ2-2, with unresolved D. Trimming took 0 bases from V and 0 from J, leaving 2 bases between them. There are 14 residues in the CDR3. Germline V gene sequence: CDR1 LGHNA, CDR2 YSYQKL. CDR3 DNA (partial): TGTGCCAGCAGCCAAGATCCAAACACCGGGCAGCTCTAC. Amino acids: CASSQDPNTGQLY. The full CDR3 sequence reads CASSQDPNTGQLYF.

Comments on this clone: Gene names follow the mouse nomenclature. Sequencing ends 1 residue short of the CDR3 end; the germline J gene provides the rest. The chain recombines TRBV13-2 with TRBJ1-6, with D possibly matching TRBD1 (6 bases). TRBJ1-6 falls under the ORF class, with uncertain function. The CDR3 is 14 residues long. The germline gives CDR1 NNHNN, CDR2 SYGAGS (reference sequence). Trimming removed 0 bases at V and 5 bases at J, with 6 bases between. The covered CDR3 bases are TGTGCCAGCGGTGATGGGACAGATAATTCGCCCCTCTAC. This gives the protein CASGDGTDNSPLY. The full CDR3 sequence reads CASGDGTDNSPLYF.

This clone was recorded a few times. Genes here carry mouse names. The read terminates 1 residue before the CDR3 end, so the remaining end is supplied by the germline J gene. This sequence joins TRBV19 and TRBJ1-4, with 9 positions matching TRBD1. This CDR3 comprises 17 residues. The germline gives CDR1 FNHDT, CDR2 SITEND (reference sequence). V was pared by 0 bases and J by 0 bases, with 3 bases of the junction left unmatched. This CDR3 reads CASSIGTGDISNERLFF. The CDR3 bases that were read are TGTGCCAGCAGTATAGGGACAGGGGACATTTCCAACGAAAGATTATTT.

On this clone itself: Germline and genes here are mouse. The DNA ends 1 residue before the CDR3 does, and the rest of the CDR3 is filled in from the germline J gene. V gene TRBV19 combines with J gene TRBJ2-1; 8 bases match TRBD1. V was clipped by 3 bases and J by 4 bases; unmatched bases: 0. The CDR3 is 13 residues long. The germline CDR1 and CDR2 sequences are FNHDT and SITEND (reference sequence). The DNA read from the CDR3 is TGTGCCAGCAGTAGACAGGGGTATGCTGAGCAGTTC. Translated: CASSRQGYAEQF. The entire CDR3 protein is CASSRQGYAEQFF.

On this clone itself: All gene names here are mouse names. The CDR3 DNA, read in part, is TGTGCCAGCAGTGATTGGGGGGGCGCCCTTGAACAGTAC. Its protein product is CASSDWGGALEQY. The complete CDR3 reads CASSDWGGALEQYF. The chain carries TRBV13-3 and TRBJ2-7; 9 bases match TRBD2. Read data end 1 residue before the CDR3 end; the end is taken from the germline J gene. Germline V CDR1 and CDR2: NNHDY, SYVADS. The CDR3 is made up of 14 amino acids. V lost 1 base, J lost 6 bases, and 5 bases stayed unmatched.

As concerns this clone: Germline and genes: mouse. The observed sequence ends 1 residue before the CDR3 terminus, with the missing tail filled in from the germline J gene. This chain connects TRBV20 to TRBJ1-3; 11 bases line up with TRBD1. From germline, CDR1 is GFQATS and CDR2 STVNSAI. The CDR3 has 14 amino acids. With 5 bases clipped from V and 3 bases from J, the junction kept 3 bases outside the gene matches. CDR3 sequence reads: CGAGTGGGGNTLYF. CDR3 DNA, as far as it was read: TGTGGTGCTGGGACAGGGGGAGGTGGAAATACGCTCTAT.

This clone was seen a few times. The genes are named according to mouse. The CDR3 goes on 1 residue after the read ends, and that part is filled in from the germline J gene. The chain employs TRBV4 and TRBJ2-1; TRBD2 matches at 7 bases. The CDR3 consists of 15 residues. The V gene's germline CDR1 is LGHDT and CDR2 YNNKQL (reference sequence). V gave up 3 bases and J gave up 4 bases; unmatched junction bases: 6. Partial CDR3 DNA: TGTGCCAGCAGCTATTGGGGGGATAGGTATGCTGAGCAGTTC. It yields the protein CASSYWGDRYAEQF. From start to end, the CDR3 is CASSYWGDRYAEQFF.

A note on this clone: The genes and germline here are from mouse. The sequence runs out 1 residue before the end of the CDR3; the remainder is reconstructed from the germline J gene. The chain carries TRBV13-2 and TRBJ1-3, with unresolved D. The CDR3 has 12 amino acids. Germline V gene data show CDR1 as NNHNN and CDR2 as SYGAGS (reference sequence). Trimming shortened V by 0 bases and J by 4 bases, and 2 bases separated the two germline ends. The CDR3 region is CASGDGGNTLYF. The part of the CDR3 DNA that was read is TGTGCCAGCGGTGATGGAGGAAATACGCTCTAT.

There are a few counts of this clone. Gene names follow the mouse nomenclature. The CDR3 extends 1 residue past the end of the read, so its final part is completed from the germline J gene. This chain joins TRBV1 and TRBJ1-6; 10 positions agree with TRBD1. TRBJ1-6 is given ORF status, its function remaining uncertain. V trimming: 5 bases; J trimming: 0 bases; junction bases outside the gene matches: 4. Germline CDR1 NSQYPW, CDR2 LRSPGD (reference sequence). The CDR3 is made up of 17 amino acids. The CDR3 spells CTCSTRDRGSYNSPLYF. CDR3 bases read: TGCACCTGCAGTACCCGGGACAGGGGTTCCTATAATTCGCCCCTCTAC.

As to this clone: Genes here carry mouse names. The CDR3 extends 1 residue past the end of the read, so its final part is completed from the germline J gene. The chain combines TRBV2 with TRBJ1-3; 7 bases are a match to TRBD1. V lost 1 base and J lost 0; bases outside the gene matches: 6. The CDR3 spans 17 residues. Germline V gene lookup returns CDR1 LGHNA and CDR2 YSYQKL. CDR3 sequence reads: CASSQAGGGYSGNTLYF. CDR3 DNA, as far as it was read: TGTGCCAGCAGCCAAGCAGGGGGGGGCTATTCTGGAAATACGCTCTAT.

Concerning this clone itself: The genes and germline here are from mouse. The CDR3 end lies 1 residue beyond the end of the read and is filled in from the germline J gene. V and J are TRBV4 and TRBJ2-3; 9 positions agree with TRBD1. After removal of 4 bases from V and 1 base from J, the junction contained 3 bases not matched to a gene. Per the germline V gene, CDR1 is LGHDT and CDR2 is YNNKQL (reference sequence). The CDR3 is 15 amino acids. The part of the CDR3 DNA that was read is TGTGCCAGCAGCTTTGACAGGGGGGGTGCAGAAACGCTGTAT. It specifies CASSFDRGGAETLY. The whole CDR3 is CASSFDRGGAETLYF. Variable domain in full (rest from reference TRBV4 and TRBJ2-3): ETAVFQTPNYHVTQVGNEVSFNCKQTLGHDTMYWYKQDSKKLLKIMFSYNNKQLIVNETVPRRFSPQSSDKAHLNLRIKSVEPEDSAVYLCASSFDRGGAETLYFGSGTRLTVL.

Worth noting for this clone: Gene names denote mouse genes. The CDR3 end lies 1 residue beyond the end of the read and is filled in from the germline J gene. V usage is TRBV1 and J usage is TRBJ1-1; D is uncertain. CDR3 length: 14 residues. V lost 3 bases and J lost 0, with 8 bases in between. The germline V gene encodes CDR1 NSQYPW and CDR2 LRSPGD (reference sequence). The sequenced CDR3 bases are TGCACCTGCAGTGCTGACAATGCAAACACAGAAGTCTTC. This codes for CTCSADNANTEVF. Given in full, the CDR3 is CTCSADNANTEVFF.

Regarding this clone: Genes and germline come from the mouse. The CDR3: CAIDRASFEQYF. The CDR3 bases that were read are TGTGCCATAGACAGGGCGAGTTTTGAACAGTAC. The gene calls are TRBV4 and TRBJ2-7; the match to TRBD1 covers 7 bases. The read falls 1 residue short of the CDR3 end, and the missing part is taken from the germline J gene. Trimming at V came to 10 bases and at J to 6 bases, leaving 9 bases not matched to a gene. This CDR3 comprises 12 residues. CDR1 is LGHDT, CDR2 YNNKQL, per germline (reference sequence).